The TCR beta chain under discussion was sequenced for a study of shared clonotypes between healthy human individuals. As defined, naive CD8 cells were CD45RO-negative and positively selected for CCR7, with terminally differentiated effector memory CD45RA+ cells excluded. The table came from immunoSEQ multiplex PCR; TCRdb's copy has only in-frame clones and leaves some out. Of some 2.1 million clones listed, approximately 94% are singletons. Study-level findings and limits: The naive CD4 repertoires of a few donors were compared, and around 5% of clonotypes were shared. Clonotype sharing among donors was expected to depend on sequencing depth. Naive subsets usually exceeded memory subsets in estimated richness.

This clone appeared a few times. Its matching antigen is unknown. The sequencing input was naive CD8+ T cells sorted from blood. The clonotype comes from a man aged 18 to 29 in good health.

The CDR3 DNA sequence: TGCGCCAGCAGGGACAGGGGGGTTCCTGGCTACACCTTC. Encoded protein: CASRDRGVPGYTF. The chain links TRBV10-1 to TRBJ1-2; TRBD1 agrees at 10 bases. The CDR3 length is 13 residues. J gave up 7 bases and V 6 bases, and 5 bases lay outside the gene matches. Germline CDR1 reads WNHNN; CDR2 reads SYGVQD (reference sequence).